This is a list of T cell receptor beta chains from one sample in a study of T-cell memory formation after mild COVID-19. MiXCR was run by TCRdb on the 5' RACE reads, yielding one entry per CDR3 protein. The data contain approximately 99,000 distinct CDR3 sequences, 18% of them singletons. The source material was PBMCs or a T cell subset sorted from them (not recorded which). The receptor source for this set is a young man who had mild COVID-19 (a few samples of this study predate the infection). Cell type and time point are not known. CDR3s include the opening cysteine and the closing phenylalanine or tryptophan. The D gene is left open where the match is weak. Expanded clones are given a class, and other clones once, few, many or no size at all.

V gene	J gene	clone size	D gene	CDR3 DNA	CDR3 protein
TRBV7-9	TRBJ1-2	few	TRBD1	TGTGCCAGCTCGAACTTCGGACAGGATAACTATGGCTACACCTTC	CASSNFGQDNYGYTF
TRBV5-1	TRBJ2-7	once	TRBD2	TGCGCCAGCAGCCCCCCGGGACTAGGGAGCTCCTACGAGCAGTACTTC	CASSPPGLGSSYEQYF
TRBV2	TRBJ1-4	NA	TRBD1	TGTGCCAGCAGTTTTCAGGGGGTCGGTGAAAAACTGTTTTTT	CASSFQGVGEKLFF
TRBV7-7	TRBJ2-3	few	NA	TGTGCTAGCAGCTTGGGGTCCGTGCTCACAGATACGCAGTATTTT	CASSLGSVLTDTQYF
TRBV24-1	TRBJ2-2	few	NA	TGTGCCACCAGTGACCCGATCGTGGGGAGGACCGGGGAGCTGTTTTTT	CATSDPIVGRTGELFF
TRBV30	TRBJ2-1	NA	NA	TGTGCCTGGGACCTCGAAGCCTACAATGAGCAGTTCTTC	CAWDLEAYNEQFF
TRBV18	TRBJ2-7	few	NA	TGTGCCAGCTCACCGGCCGCGGCCTACGAGCAGTACTTC	CASSPAAAYEQYF
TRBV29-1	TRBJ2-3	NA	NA	TGCAGCTTAAGCCCTCGACTGTCAGATACGCAGTATTTT	CSLSPRLSDTQYF
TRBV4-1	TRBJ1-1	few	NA	TGCGCCAGCAGCCAGGTCTACTTGAACACTGAAGCTTTCTTT	CASSQVYLNTEAFF
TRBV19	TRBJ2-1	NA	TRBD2	TGTGCCAGTAGTCGGACTAGCGGGGCTTACAATGAGCAGTTCTTC	CASSRTSGAYNEQFF
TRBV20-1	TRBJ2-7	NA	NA	TGCAGTGCTAGAGTGCCGGGTTCCTACGAGCAGTACTTC	CSARVPGSYEQYF
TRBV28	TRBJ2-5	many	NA	TGTGCCAGCAGTTTGGAGGGGGGCTCTCAAGAGACCCAGTACTTC	CASSLEGGSQETQYF
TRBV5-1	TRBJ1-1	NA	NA	TGCGCCAGCAGCTTCACCCAGGGCGGGGAGGCTTTCTTT	CASSFTQGGEAFF
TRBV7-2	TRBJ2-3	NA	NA	TGTGCCAGCAGCAACCCAGGAGATACGCAGTATTTT	CASSNPGDTQYF
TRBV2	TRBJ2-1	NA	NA	TGTGCCAGCAGTGAAGTAACACGCTCCTACAATGAGCAGTTCTTC	CASSEVTRSYNEQFF
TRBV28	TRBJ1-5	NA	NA	TGTGCCAGCAGATTGAGGGGGATCGAACAGCCCCAGCATTTT	CASRLRGIEQPQHF
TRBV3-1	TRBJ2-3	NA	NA	TGTGCCAGCAGCCGCCGCCCGATAGATACGCAGTATTTT	CASSRRPIDTQYF
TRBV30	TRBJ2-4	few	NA	TGTGCCTGGAGACAAGGGGGCAAAAACATTCAGTACTTC	CAWRQGGKNIQYF
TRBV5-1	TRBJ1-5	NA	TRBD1	TGCGCCAGCAGCTTGGCCGGGACAGTCAATCAGCCCCAGCATTTT	CASSLAGTVNQPQHF
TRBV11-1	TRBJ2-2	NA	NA	TGTGCCAGCAGCTTACGAACACAGGGCCTGGTCGGGGAGCTGTTTTTT	CASSLRTQGLVGELFF
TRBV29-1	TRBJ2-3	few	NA	TGCAGCGTTAGGGACCAGGCAGATACGCAGTATTTT	CSVRDQADTQYF
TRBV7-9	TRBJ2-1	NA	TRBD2	TGTGCCAGCAGCCCCATTGGACTAGCAGCCTACAATGAGCAGTTCTTC	CASSPIGLAAYNEQFF
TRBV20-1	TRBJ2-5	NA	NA	TGCAGTGCTAGAGACGCCGCCCTTCTCTCAGTAAGAAACCAAGAGACCCAGTACTTC	CSARDAALLSVRNQETQYF
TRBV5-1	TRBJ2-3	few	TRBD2	TGCGCCAGCAGCTTCGGGACCCGGGGGGTAGATACGCAGTATTTT	CASSFGTRGVDTQYF
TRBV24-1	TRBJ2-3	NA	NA	TGTGCCACCAGTGAACCAGGCTCGATAGATACGCAGTATTTT	CATSEPGSIDTQYF
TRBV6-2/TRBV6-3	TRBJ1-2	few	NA	TGTGCCAGCAGTCTACGGACCTATGGCTACACCTTC	CASSLRTYGYTF
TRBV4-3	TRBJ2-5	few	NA	TGCGCCAGCAGCCAATCCTCTCGGGTGGAGACCCAGTACTTC	CASSQSSRVETQYF
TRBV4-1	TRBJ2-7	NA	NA	TGCGCCAGCAGCCTTGAGGGGGAGCAGTACTTC	CASSLEGEQYF
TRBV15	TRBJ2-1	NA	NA	TGTGCCACCAGCACAGGGTGGGGATTAACTGGGAATGAGCAGTTCTTC	CATSTGWGLTGNEQFF
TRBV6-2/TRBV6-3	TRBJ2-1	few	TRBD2	TGTGCCAGCAGTTACTCGAATCGACTAGCGGGGGCCAAAAGACCCTACAATGAGCAGTTCTTC	CASSYSNRLAGAKRPYNEQFF
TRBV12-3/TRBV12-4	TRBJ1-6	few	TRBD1	TGTGCCAGCAGTTTGGAGCAGGGGGCCGCTCGCTTT	CASSLEQGAARF
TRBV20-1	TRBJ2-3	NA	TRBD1	TGCAGCGTCGAGGGGGCGGGCACACAGGGTACGCAGTATTTT	CSVEGAGTQGTQYF
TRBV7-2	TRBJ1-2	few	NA	TGTGCCAGCAGCTTTTCTTCCGTGGATGGCTACACCTTC	CASSFSSVDGYTF
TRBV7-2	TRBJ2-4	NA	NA	TGTGCCAGCAGCTTAGACATAGGGGTGGAAAACATTCAGTACTTC	CASSLDIGVENIQYF
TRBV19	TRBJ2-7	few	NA	TGTGCCAGTAGTATCTCGAGTGGAGTCAGATCCTACGAGCAGTACTTC	CASSISSGVRSYEQYF
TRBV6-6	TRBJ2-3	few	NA	TGTGCCAGCCAGGACGGCGGGGGCACAGATACGCAGTATTTT	CASQDGGGTDTQYF
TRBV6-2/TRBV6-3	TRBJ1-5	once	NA	TGTGCCAGCAGTTACTCTACAGGGTCTAGCAATCAGCCCCAGCATTTT	CASSYSTGSSNQPQHF
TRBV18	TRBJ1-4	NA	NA	TGTGCCAGCTCTCGGACAGTCCAGCCTAATGAAAAACTGTTTTTT	CASSRTVQPNEKLFF
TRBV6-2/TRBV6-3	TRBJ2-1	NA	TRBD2	TGTGCCAGCAGTAAGGGACTAGAGGGTAATGAGCAGTTCTTC	CASSKGLEGNEQFF
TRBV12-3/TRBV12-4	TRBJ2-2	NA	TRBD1	TGTGCCAGCAGAAGACAGGGGGCTGACACCGGGGAGCTGTTTTTT	CASRRQGADTGELFF
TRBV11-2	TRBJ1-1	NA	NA	TGTGCCAGCTGGAGGGTGGCTTCGAACACTGAAGCTTTCTTT	CASWRVASNTEAFF
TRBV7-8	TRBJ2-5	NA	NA	TGTGCCAGCAGCTTTAACGTTCAAGAGACCCAGTACTTC	CASSFNVQETQYF
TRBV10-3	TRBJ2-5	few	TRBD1	TGTGCCATCAGTCCCACAGGGGTCGGGGAGACCCAGTACTTC	CAISPTGVGETQYF
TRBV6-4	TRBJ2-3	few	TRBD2	TGTGCCAGCAGTGACTCCACTAGCGGGGTCGGGGATACGCAGTATTTT	CASSDSTSGVGDTQYF
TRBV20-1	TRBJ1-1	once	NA	TGCAGTGCTAGACCAGGGGCCAGGGCGACTGAAGCTTTCTTT	CSARPGARATEAFF
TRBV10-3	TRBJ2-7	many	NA	TGTGCCATCAGCCCAGGGATGTACGAGCAGTACTTC	CAISPGMYEQYF
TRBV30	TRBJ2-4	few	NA	TGTGCCTGGAGTACTCACCACCCCGGGCCTCAGTACTTC	CAWSTHHPGPQYF
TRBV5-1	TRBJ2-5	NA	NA	TGCGCCAGCAGCTTTGGTCTAGTCGCGGAGACCCAGTACTTC	CASSFGLVAETQYF
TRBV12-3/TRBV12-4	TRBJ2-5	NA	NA	TGTGCCAGCAATCTAGCTGAGGAGACCCAGTACTTC	CASNLAEETQYF
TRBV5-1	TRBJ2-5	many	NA	TGCGCCAGCAGCTTGGTTCAGGCAGGCCAAGAGACCCAGTACTTC	CASSLVQAGQETQYF
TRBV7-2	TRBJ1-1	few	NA	TGTGCCAGCAGCTTCGGTACCGCCACTGAAGCTTTCTTT	CASSFGTATEAFF
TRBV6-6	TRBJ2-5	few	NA	TGTGCCAGCAGTACGGTGTACCAAGAGACCCAGTACTTC	CASSTVYQETQYF
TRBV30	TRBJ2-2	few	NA	TGTGCCTGGTTTAGAGGGGGGCCCGGGGAGCTGTTTTTT	CAWFRGGPGELFF
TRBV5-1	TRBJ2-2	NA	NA	TGCGCCAGCACAGGCAGGTCGAACACCGGGGAGCTGTTTTTT	CASTGRSNTGELFF
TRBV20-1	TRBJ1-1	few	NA	TGCAGTGCTAGCGACCCCGGGGGAGGGACTGAAGCTTTCTTT	CSASDPGGGTEAFF
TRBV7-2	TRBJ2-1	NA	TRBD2	TGTGCCAGCAGCCAAACGGGGACTAGGACGGATGAGCAGTTCTTC	CASSQTGTRTDEQFF
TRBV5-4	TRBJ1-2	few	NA	TGTGCCAGCAGCTCACCGGGTCCAAATGGCTACACCTTC	CASSSPGPNGYTF
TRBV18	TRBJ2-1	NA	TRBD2	TGTGCCAGCTCACTAGCGGGGGGGCGCTACAATGAGCAGTTCTTC	CASSLAGGRYNEQFF
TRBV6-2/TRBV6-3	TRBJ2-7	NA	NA	TGTGCCAGCAGTTATGGACAAAGCGAGCAGTACTTC	CASSYGQSEQYF